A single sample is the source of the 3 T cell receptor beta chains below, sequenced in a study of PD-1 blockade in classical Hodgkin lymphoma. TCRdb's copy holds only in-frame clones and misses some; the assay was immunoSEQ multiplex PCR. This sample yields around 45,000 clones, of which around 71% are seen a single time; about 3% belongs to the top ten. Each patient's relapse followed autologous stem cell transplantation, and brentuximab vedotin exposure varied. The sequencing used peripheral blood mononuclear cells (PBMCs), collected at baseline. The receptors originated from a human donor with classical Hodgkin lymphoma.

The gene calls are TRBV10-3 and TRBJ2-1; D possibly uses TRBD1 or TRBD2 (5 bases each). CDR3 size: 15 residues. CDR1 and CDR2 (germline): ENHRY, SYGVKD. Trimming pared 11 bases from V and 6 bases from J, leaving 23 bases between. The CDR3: CASSPAGTHPNEQFF. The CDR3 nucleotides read TGTGCCTCAAGCCCCGCCGGGACGCACCCCAATGAGCAGTTCTTC.

The CDR3 region has the DNA TGTGCCAGTAGTCTGGGGACAGGGGCTCTGGGGGCTTTCTTT. Its translation is CASSLGTGALGAFF. The genes are TRBV19 and TRBJ1-1; 10 nucleotides line up with TRBD1. With V trimmed by 5 bases and J by 11 bases, 11 bases remained unmatched. The germline V gene encodes CDR1 LNHDA and CDR2 SQIVND (reference sequence). The CDR3 extends over 14 amino acids. The full variable domain, rest sourced from reference TRBV19 and TRBJ1-1, is DGGITQSPKYLFRKEGQNVTLSCEQNLNHDAMYWYRQDPGQGLRLIYYSQIVNDFQKGDIAEGYSVSREKKESFPLTVTSAQKNPTAFYLCASSLGTGALGAFFGQGTRLTVV.

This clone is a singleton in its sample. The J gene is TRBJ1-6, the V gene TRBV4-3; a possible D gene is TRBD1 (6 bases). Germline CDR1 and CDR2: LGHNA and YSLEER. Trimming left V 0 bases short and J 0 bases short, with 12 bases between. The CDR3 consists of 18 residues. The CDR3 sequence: CASSQDLSGDSYNSPLHF. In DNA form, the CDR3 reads TGCGCCAGCAGCCAAGATCTATCAGGGGACTCCTATAATTCACCCCTCCACTTT.